This T cell receptor (beta chain) is from a study of OX40 agonist ivuxolimab in advanced cancers. Background on the study: Cancers in dose escalation were hepatocellular, melanoma, renal cell and head and neck. Mean age approximately 66 years, range roughly 20 to 85; roughly 82% male.

Sampled blood was obtained at baseline, cycle 4 day 1, and cycle 7 day 1. Study findings and constraints: At doses 0.1 to 3.0 mg/kg, CD4+ and CD8+ clones expanded.

Per the germline V gene, CDR1 is SGHNT and CDR2 is YYREEE (reference sequence). The V end was cut by 4 bases, the J end by 1 base, with 29 bases between. The CDR3 consists of 20 residues. The data were produced by immunoSEQ multiplex PCR, yet TCRdb's version contains in-frame clones alone and is incomplete. The sample carries 40,000 or so clones, more than 75% recorded once. In the case of this clone: The antigen remains unidentified.

V gene TRBV5-4 combines with J gene TRBJ1-1, with D possibly being TRBD1 (5 bases). This receptor was taken from an adult with an advanced solid tumor such as melanoma, head and neck, liver or kidney cancer. Sequenced material: CD4+ or CD8+ T cells sorted from blood, taken in a trial of the OX40 agonist ivuxolimab. CDR3 nucleotides: TGTGCCAGCAGCAATCGGACCCCTTGGTCGGGACCTCCCGGGAACACTGAAGCTTTCTTT. It yields the protein CASSNRTPWSGPPGNTEAFF.